This passage covers 13 T cell receptor beta chains from one sample sequenced in a study of Graves' ophthalmopathy and Graves' hyperthyroidism. The authors amplified TCR beta CDR3 regions, and they did so from RNA transcripts for repertoire sequencing. Amplification began with first-round RT-PCR using HTBI primers, then second-round multiplex PCR was performed. TCRdb called the multiplex PCR reads again in MiXCR, with one record for every CDR3 protein. The sample has about 480,000 distinct CDR3 sequences, roughly 14% seen once. Sequenced material: blood. These TCRs come from a woman in her 30s with Graves' ophthalmopathy.

This clonotype was observed many times. The chain couples TRBV6-1 to TRBJ2-2; D is perhaps TRBD2 (7 bases). Trimming left V 6 bases short and J 6 bases short, with 14 bases between. CDR3 length equals 14 residues. Germline V gene sequence: CDR1 MNHNS, CDR2 SASEGT. The CDR3: CASSWQGRAGELFF. The CDR3 coding sequence is TGTGCCAGCAGCTGGCAGGGGAGGGCCGGGGAGCTGTTTTTT.

This clonotype was seen many times. The rearrangement links TRBV6-2 or TRBV6-3 to TRBJ2-5, with 7 bases identical to TRBD2. The CDR3 length is 15 residues. After removal of 6 bases from V and 7 bases from J, the junction contained 14 bases not matched to a gene. Germline CDR1 reads MNHEY; CDR2 reads SVGEGT. CDR3 sequence: CASSPIAGGRWTQYF. CDR3 bases: TGTGCCAGCAGCCCCATAGCGGGTGGGCGATGGACCCAGTACTTC.

This clonotype was seen at least ten times. This chain uses TRBV6-5 with TRBJ1-1; unclear D gene. CDR1 is MNHEY and CDR2 is SVGAGI in the germline V gene. This CDR3 has 15 residues. The V and J ends lost 7 bases and 2 bases respectively, with 17 bases between them. CDR3 DNA: TGTGCCAGCACCAAAGGACGTGACCCTAACACTGAAGCTTTCTTT. Encoded protein: CASTKGRDPNTEAFF.

Points on this clonotype: One end of the junction does not line up with germline, which may come from a read error. The J gene is TRBJ1-5, the V gene TRBV5-1, with unresolved D. Germline V gene lookup returns CDR1 SGHRS and CDR2 YFSETQ. The length of the CDR3 is 13 residues. In DNA, the CDR3 is TGCGCCAGCAGCTCGGTCAGAGACCAGCCTCAGCATTTT. This translates into CASSSVRDQPQHF. Full variable domain (outside the CDR3, taken from reference TRBV5-1 and TRBJ1-5): KAGVTQTPRYLIKTRGQQVTLSCSPISGHRSVSWYQQTPGQGLQFLFEYFSETQRNKGNFPGRFSGRQFSNSRSEMNVSTLELGDSALYLCASSSVRDQPQHFGDGTRLSIL.

This clonotype was counted many times. The chain has TRBV6-5 and TRBJ1-1, with a weak D call TRBD1 (6 bases). CDR3 size: 14 residues. CDR1 and CDR2 from the germline V gene are MNHEY and SVGAGI. V was trimmed by 2 bases and J by 5 bases, leaving 12 bases between them. The CDR3 DNA reads as TGTGCCAGCAGTTACGGACAGAGGATAACTGAAGCTTTCTTT. This gives the protein CASSYGQRITEAFF.

At least ten counts were recorded for this clonotype. This chain connects TRBV7-2 to TRBJ1-5; TRBD1 might be the D (5 bases). CDR1 and CDR2 from the germline V gene are SGHTA and FQGNSA. The CDR3 runs to 16 residues. Trimming stripped 0 bases from V and 1 base from J, with 10 bases between. This chain's CDR3 is CASSLAGPESNQPQHF. The CDR3 DNA reads as TGTGCCAGCAGCTTAGCGGGGCCAGAGAGCAATCAGCCCCAGCATTTT.

This sequence joins TRBV5-1 and TRBJ2-7; D is unresolved. The CDR3 covers 15 residues. Germline lookup yields CDR1 SGHRS and CDR2 YFSETQ. V was cut by 3 bases and J by 2 bases, with 15 bases left in between. CDR3 amino acids: CASSSYTDPTYEQYF. The CDR3 nucleotides read TGCGCCAGCAGCTCGTATACAGATCCAACCTACGAGCAGTACTTC. The whole variable domain, remainder taken from reference TRBV5-1 and TRBJ2-7, is KAGVTQTPRYLIKTRGQQVTLSCSPISGHRSVSWYQQTPGQGLQFLFEYFSETQRNKGNFPGRFSGRQFSNSRSEMNVSTLELGDSALYLCASSSYTDPTYEQYFGPGTRLTVT.

This clonotype was picked up many times. This sequence joins TRBV6-1 and TRBJ2-5; D may match TRBD1 or TRBD2 (5 bases each). Trimming cost V 6 bases and J 4 bases, with 9 bases left between them. The CDR3 is made up of 12 amino acids. Germline CDR1 is MNHNS and CDR2 is SASEGT. The CDR3 sequence: CASRGERETQYF. The DNA for the CDR3 is TGTGCCAGCAGGGGGGAGCGAGAGACCCAGTACTTC.

This clonotype was detected ten times or more. This chain links TRBV27 with TRBJ2-7, with D possibly matching TRBD1 (5 bases). Per germline, CDR1 MNHEY and CDR2 SMNVEV (reference sequence). This CDR3 region has 14 residues. V dropped 0 bases and J dropped 4 bases, with 10 bases sitting between them. CDR3 sequence reads: CASSLSGVFYEQYF. As DNA, the CDR3 is TGTGCCAGCAGTTTATCAGGGGTATTTTACGAGCAGTACTTC.

This clonotype was picked up many times. V is TRBV18 and J is TRBJ2-7; 7 bases line up with TRBD1. Germline values: CDR1 KGHSH, CDR2 LQKENI. Trimming took 2 bases from V and 3 from J; bases not matched to a gene: 7. The length of the CDR3 is 15 residues. CDR3 DNA sequence: TGTGCCAGCTCACCAAGATACCAGGGGGACTACGAGCAGTACTTC. Its translation is CASSPRYQGDYEQYF.

The gene calls are TRBV27 and TRBJ1-1, with D possibly TRBD1 on 5 matching bases. The germline CDR1 and CDR2 sequences are MNHEY and SMNVEV (reference sequence). The V end lost 8 bases, the J end lost 3 bases, and 16 bases lay between the germline ends. This CDR3 is 14 amino acids long. This CDR3 reads CASAVGGGYTEAFF. Written as DNA, the CDR3 is TGTGCCAGCGCCGTCGGGGGTGGGTACACTGAAGCTTTCTTT.

This clonotype appeared many times. The chain has TRBV12-3 or TRBV12-4 and TRBJ2-5, with D hard to call. The CDR3 sequence is 13 residues long. Trimming stripped 1 base from V and 2 bases from J, with 5 bases between. CDR3: CASSLVSQETQYF. The CDR3, as DNA: TGTGCCAGCAGTTTAGTCAGTCAAGAGACCCAGTACTTC.

This clonotype was seen many times. The genes are TRBV27 and TRBJ2-7; 10 nucleotides line up with TRBD2. The CDR3 runs 15 residues. The V and J ends lost 4 bases and 2 bases, in that order; junction bases with no gene match: 5. Germline V CDR1 and CDR2: MNHEY, SMNVEV (reference sequence). CDR3 bases: TGTGCCAGCAGTTCCAGGGGACTAGCGACCTACGAGCAGTACTTC. This codes for CASSSRGLATYEQYF.